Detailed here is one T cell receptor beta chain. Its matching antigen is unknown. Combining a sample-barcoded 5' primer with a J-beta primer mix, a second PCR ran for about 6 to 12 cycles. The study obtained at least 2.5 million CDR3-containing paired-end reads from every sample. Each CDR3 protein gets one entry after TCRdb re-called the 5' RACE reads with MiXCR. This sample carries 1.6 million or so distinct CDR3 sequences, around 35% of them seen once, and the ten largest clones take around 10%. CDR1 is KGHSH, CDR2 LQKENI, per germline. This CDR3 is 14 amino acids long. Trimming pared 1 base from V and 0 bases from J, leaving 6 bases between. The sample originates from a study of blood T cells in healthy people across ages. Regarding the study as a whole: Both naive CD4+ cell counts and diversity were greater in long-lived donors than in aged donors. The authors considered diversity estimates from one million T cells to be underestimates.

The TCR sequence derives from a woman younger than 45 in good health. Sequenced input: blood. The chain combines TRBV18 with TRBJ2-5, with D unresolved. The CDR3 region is CASSPRANQETQYF. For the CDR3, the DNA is TGTGCCAGCTCACCACGGGCAAACCAAGAGACCCAGTACTTC.